The 18 T cell receptor beta chains reported below all come from one sample, sequenced in a study of blood T cells in healthy people across ages. A second PCR of 7 to 11 cycles used a sample-barcoded 5' primer and a J-beta primer mix. TCRdb passed the 5' RACE reads through MiXCR, listing each CDR3 protein once. Among about 800,000 distinct CDR3 sequences listed, roughly 25% were seen once. The sample also formed part of further work on T cells of mothers and their children.

Sequencing used blood. Every receptor here comes from a boy between 5 and 17 years old in good health.

The chain uses TRBV28 and TRBJ2-2, with TRBD1 matching 10 bases. The CDR3 runs 14 residues. The V gene's germline CDR1 is MDHEN and CDR2 SYDVKM. The V and J ends lost 7 bases and 6 bases, in that order; junction bases with no gene match: 5. The CDR3 region is CASKETGGPGELFF. CDR3 in DNA: TGTGCCAGCAAAGAGACAGGGGGCCCCGGGGAGCTGTTTTTT.

This clonotype was counted between two and nine times. The V gene is TRBV29-1, the J gene TRBJ1-1, with no clear D. V gave up 5 bases and J gave up 5 bases, with 12 bases separating them. This CDR3 is built from 12 residues. Germline CDR1 is SQVTM and CDR2 is ANQGSEA. The CDR3 reads CSVTSVTTEAFF. DNA of the CDR3: TGCAGCGTTACGTCGGTCACGACTGAAGCTTTCTTT.

The rearrangement links TRBV20-1 to TRBJ1-5, with unresolved D. The CDR3 is 13 amino acids. The V gene's germline CDR1 is DFQATT and CDR2 SNEGSKA (reference sequence). V was clipped by 5 bases and J by 0 bases, with 8 bases between them. The CDR3 spells CSASADSNQPQHF. The CDR3 coding sequence is TGCAGTGCTTCGGCAGATAGCAATCAGCCCCAGCATTTT.

This chain joins TRBV20-1 and TRBJ1-5, with D maybe TRBD1 (6 bases). The CDR3 contains 14 residues. CDR1 and CDR2 from the germline V gene are DFQATT and SNEGSKA (reference sequence). V was cut by 6 bases and J by 4 bases, with 16 bases left in between. The CDR3 reads CSAVGGGFNQPQHF. DNA of the CDR3: TGCAGTGCGGTCGGTGGGGGCTTTAATCAGCCCCAGCATTTT.

The chain is built from TRBV6-5 and TRBJ2-5; TRBD2 aligns across 7 bases. The junction had 13 bases not matched to a gene; V was cut back by 8 bases and J by 4 bases. The CDR3 totals 15 residues. Germline V CDR1 and CDR2: MNHEY, SVGAGI. The CDR3 protein is CASGNRRGIRETQYF. The CDR3, as DNA: TGTGCCAGCGGCAATCGGCGGGGGATCCGAGAGACCCAGTACTTC.

The chain links TRBV6-6 to TRBJ2-7, with D uncertain. Trimming shortened V by 7 bases and J by 2 bases, and 9 bases separated the two germline ends. CDR3 length: 12 residues. Germline V gene sequence: CDR1 MNHNY, CDR2 SVGAGI (reference sequence). The CDR3 protein is CASTSTTYEQYF. CDR3 coding DNA: TGTGCCAGCACCTCGACCACCTACGAGCAGTACTTC.

This clonotype was observed a handful of times. This chain connects TRBV6-5 to TRBJ2-7; 7 nucleotides match TRBD2. The V gene's germline CDR1 is MNHEY and CDR2 SVGAGI. This CDR3 is built from 14 residues. With 0 bases clipped from V and 7 bases from J, the junction kept 6 bases outside the gene matches. The CDR3 DNA follows: TGTGCCAGCAGTTACTCGAGGTTCGGGGGGGAGCAGTACTTC. Protein product: CASSYSRFGGEQYF.

J is TRBJ1-4 and V is TRBV7-9, with a weak D call TRBD1 (5 bases). The CDR3 is 14 residues long. CDR1 and CDR2 from the germline V gene are SEHNR and FQNEAQ (reference sequence). V lost 3 bases, J lost 8 bases, and 13 bases lay in between. CDR3: CASSLVAGIEKLFF. The CDR3, as DNA: TGTGCCAGCAGCTTGGTCGCAGGGATCGAAAAACTGTTTTTT.

This chain joins TRBV20-1 and TRBJ2-2; TRBD2 agrees at 15 bases. The CDR3 consists of 16 residues. Looked up from germline, CDR1 is DFQATT and CDR2 is SNEGSKA (reference sequence). The ends lost 1 base at V and 3 bases at J; junction bases unmatched: 0. The CDR3 region is CSARGTSGGDTGELFF. Here the CDR3 DNA reads TGCAGTGCTAGAGGGACTAGCGGGGGGGACACCGGGGAGCTGTTTTTT.

This clonotype was counted only a few times. The chain uses TRBV4-2 and TRBJ2-5; 13 positions agree with TRBD2. The J call could be wrong; TRBJ2-7 is a better fit for the DNA end. The length of the CDR3 is 17 residues. Germline CDR1 reads LGHNA; CDR2 reads YNFKEQ. CDR3 loop: CASSRRTSGGVSYEQYF. DNA of the CDR3: TGTGCCAGCAGCCGGAGGACTAGCGGGGGAGTCTCCTACGAGCAGTACTTC.

This clonotype was counted once. This sequence joins TRBV28 and TRBJ2-3; 13 nucleotides align to TRBD2. The trim removed 4 bases at V and 4 bases at J, leaving 11 bases unmatched. Germline CDR1 is MDHEN and CDR2 is SYDVKM. The CDR3 consists of 18 residues. CDR3 sequence: CASSSPGLAGPSADTQYF. In nucleotides, the CDR3 is TGTGCCAGCAGTTCGCCGGGACTAGCGGGACCCTCGGCAGATACGCAGTATTTT. The full variable domain, rest sourced from reference TRBV28 and TRBJ2-3, is DVKVTQSSRYLVKRTGEKVFLECVQDMDHENMFWYRQDPGLGLRLIYFSYDVKMKEKGDIPEGYSVSREKKERFSLILESASTNQTSMYLCASSSPGLAGPSADTQYFGPGTRLTVL.

This clonotype appeared a few times. The chain couples TRBV7-9 to TRBJ2-5, with 7 bases that match TRBD1. The CDR3 extends over 14 amino acids. V gave up 6 bases and J gave up 3 bases; unmatched junction bases: 7. Germline assignment: CDR1 SEHNR and CDR2 FQNEAQ (reference sequence). CDR3: CASRQHRGKETQYF. The CDR3, as DNA: TGTGCCAGCAGACAGCACAGGGGCAAAGAGACCCAGTACTTC. The variable domain in full, with the rest retrieved from reference TRBV7-9 and TRBJ2-5, is DTGVSQNPRHKITKRGQNVTFRCDPISEHNRLYWYRQTLGQGPEFLTYFQNEAQLEKSRLLSDRFSAERPKGSFSTLEIQRTEQGDSAMYLCASRQHRGKETQYFGPGTRLLVL.

V gene TRBV6-1 combines with J gene TRBJ2-5; no reliable D call. The J call is uncertain, as TRBJ2-7 better fits the DNA end. Germline V gene lookup returns CDR1 MNHNS and CDR2 SASEGT. CDR3 size: 13 residues. CDR3 coding DNA: TGTGCCACAGCCGAGGCCTCATACTACGAGCAGTACTTC. Residues: CATAEASYYEQYF.

The chain combines TRBV29-1 with TRBJ2-7; TRBD1 aligns across 7 bases. The J segment lost 3 bases and the V segment lost 6 bases, leaving 8 bases of the junction unmatched. The CDR3 has 13 amino acids. Germline values: CDR1 SQVTM, CDR2 ANQGSEA. The CDR3 protein is CSVRYRDSYEQYF. In DNA, the CDR3 is TGCAGCGTCCGATACCGGGACAGCTACGAGCAGTACTTC.

This clonotype was found a few times. Written as DNA, the CDR3 is TGCAGCGTTGGGGACGGATACTATGGCTACACCTTC. Protein: CSVGDGYYGYTF. The chain uses TRBV29-1 and TRBJ1-2; a possible D gene is TRBD1 (5 bases). This CDR3 contains 12 residues. V lost 4 bases and J lost 3, with 9 bases in between. The germline V gene has CDR1 SQVTM and CDR2 ANQGSEA.

This clonotype appeared a few times. This rearrangement joins TRBV19 to TRBJ2-1; 7 bases align to TRBD2. The CDR3 runs 13 residues. Trimming at V came to 10 bases and at J to 5 bases, leaving 8 bases not matched to a gene. Germline CDR1 LNHDA, CDR2 SQIVND (reference sequence). In DNA form, the CDR3 reads TGTGCCATTTCAGCGGGGAGTAACAATGAGCAGTTCTTC. Translated, it gives CAISAGSNNEQFF.

This clonotype was observed a few times. V is TRBV27 and J is TRBJ2-7; 9 bases fit TRBD2. The CDR3 spans 16 residues. V was clipped by 2 bases and J by 3 bases; unmatched bases: 8. Germline V lookup: CDR1 MNHEY, CDR2 SMNVEV (reference sequence). CDR3 bases: TGTGCCAGCAGTTTACATTTAGCGGGGGTAGGCTACGAGCAGTACTTC. It translates to CASSLHLAGVGYEQYF.

This clonotype has only a few counts. The V gene is TRBV7-2, the J gene TRBJ2-2; D gene uncertain. Germline V gives CDR1 SGHTA, CDR2 FQGNSA. This CDR3 is built from 17 residues. V lost 0 bases and J 1 base, leaving 12 bases between the germline ends. The CDR3 sequence: CASSLAVALLNTGELFF. The CDR3 nucleotides read TGTGCCAGCAGCTTAGCGGTCGCCTTACTGAACACCGGGGAGCTGTTTTTT.